What follows are 8 T cell receptor beta chains derived from one specimen sequenced in a study of CD8 T cells in Susac syndrome. Reverse transcription used about 0.45 to 1 ug RNA and random hexamers. TCRdb re-called the immunoSEQ multiplex PCR reads with MiXCR, one entry per CDR3 protein. The repertoire has about 140,000 distinct CDR3 sequences, 85% to 95% of them found once; the top ten carry around 0.15%. What was sequenced was CD4+ T cells from PBMCs. The receptors were gathered from a human donor with Susac syndrome.

This sequence joins TRBV15 and TRBJ2-5; D uncertain. The CDR3 is 15 amino acids. The germline gives CDR1 LNHNV, CDR2 YYDKDF (reference sequence). The ends were cut back, 3 bases at V and 5 bases at J, with 16 bases in the middle. The CDR3 bases are TGTGCCACCAGCAGGAGTAACGACCTGCGGGAGACCCAGTACTTC. Translation gives CATSRSNDLRETQYF.

In this sample, this clonotype turned up once. The chain combines TRBV4-2 with TRBJ1-5; 8 bases are shared with TRBD1. The CDR3 spans 18 residues. Trimming removed 3 bases from V and 0 bases from J; junction bases left unmatched: 10. The germline gives CDR1 LGHNA, CDR2 YNFKEQ. CDR3 sequence: CASSQGQESAYSNQPQHF. CDR3 nucleotides: TGTGCCAGCAGCCAGGGACAGGAGTCCGCTTATAGCAATCAGCCCCAGCATTTT.

V usage is TRBV9 and J usage is TRBJ2-3; no reliable D call. The germline V gene encodes CDR1 SGDLS and CDR2 YYNGEE. The V and J ends lost 0 bases and 0 bases respectively, with 8 bases between them. This CDR3 has 15 amino acids. The CDR3 loop reads CASSVGPSSTDTQYF. CDR3 DNA sequence: TGTGCCAGCAGCGTAGGCCCCTCTAGCACAGATACGCAGTATTTT. Together with reference TRBV9 and TRBJ2-3, the CDR3 gives the full variable domain: DSGVTQTPKHLITATGQRVTLRCSPRSGDLSVYWYQQSLDQGLQFLIQYYNGEERAKGNILERFSAQQFPDLHSELNLSSLELGDSALYFCASSVGPSSTDTQYFGPGTRLTVL.

This chain links TRBV5-1 with TRBJ1-1; D not resolved. The CDR3 runs 13 residues. CDR1 is SGHRS, CDR2 YFSETQ, per germline. V was trimmed by 1 base and J by 4 bases, leaving 8 bases between them. The CDR3 loop is CASSLWDVTEAFF. The CDR3 region has the DNA TGCGCCAGCAGCTTGTGGGATGTCACTGAAGCTTTCTTT.

The chain is built from TRBV12-3 or TRBV12-4 and TRBJ1-3; weak D call: TRBD1 (5 bases). Trimming left V 8 bases short and J 8 bases short, with 16 bases between. The CDR3 loop spans 13 amino acids. The CDR3: CASRTLYPHTIYF. For the CDR3, the DNA is TGTGCCAGCCGGACACTTTACCCGCACACCATATATTTT.

The V and J genes are TRBV9 and TRBJ2-3; D remains unclear. Germline values: CDR1 SGDLS, CDR2 YYNGEE. This CDR3 comprises 12 residues. V gave up 0 bases and J gave up 8 bases, with 7 bases separating them. CDR3 DNA sequence: TGTGCCAGCAGCGTAGCCGATGGTACGCAGTATTTT. Translating it yields CASSVADGTQYF.

The rearrangement uses TRBV2 and TRBJ2-2; TRBD1 or TRBD2 may be the D gene (6 bases each). The germline gives CDR1 SNHLY, CDR2 FYNNEI. Trimming cost V 2 bases and J 6 bases, with 13 bases left between them. The CDR3 loop spans 15 amino acids. CDR3 in DNA: TGTGCCAGCAGTGAACGGGGGCACGATGCCGGGGAGCTGTTTTTT. Translation: CASSERGHDAGELFF.

The chain carries TRBV2 and TRBJ2-5; maybe TRBD2 (6 bases). Germline V gene lookup returns CDR1 SNHLY and CDR2 FYNNEI. CDR3 length: 13 residues. Between the trimmed V and J ends, which lost 6 bases and 4 bases, there was a span of 12 bases. CDR3 loop: CASSPGSGETQYF. The DNA for the CDR3 is TGTGCCAGCAGCCCGGGTAGCGGAGAGACCCAGTACTTC.